This T cell receptor beta chain was sequenced for a study of blood T cell repertoires in COVID-19. In the study overall: The United States, Italy and Spain were the sources of the acute and convalescent COVID-19 samples.

CDR1 is SGHKS, CDR2 YYEKEE, per germline (reference sequence). Deletions cut 1 base from V and 1 base from J, with 8 bases between. CDR3 length equals 14 residues. In the authors' methods: Amplified reference gene primers provided the basis for estimating nucleated cell counts. Generated by immunoSEQ multiplex PCR, the TCRdb table keeps only in-frame clones and is missing some. The V and J calls and clone size are taken from that table; D and trimming were inferred from the DNA. The sample lists around 15,000 clones, 76% occurring once. The source material was peripheral blood. J is TRBJ1-1 and V is TRBV5-5, with D perhaps TRBD1 (5 bases). The receptor comes from an older man with active or convalescent COVID-19. The CDR3 DNA reads as TGTGCCAGCAGCTTGACCCAGGGGAACACTGAAGCTTTCTTT. Translation: CASSLTQGNTEAFF.